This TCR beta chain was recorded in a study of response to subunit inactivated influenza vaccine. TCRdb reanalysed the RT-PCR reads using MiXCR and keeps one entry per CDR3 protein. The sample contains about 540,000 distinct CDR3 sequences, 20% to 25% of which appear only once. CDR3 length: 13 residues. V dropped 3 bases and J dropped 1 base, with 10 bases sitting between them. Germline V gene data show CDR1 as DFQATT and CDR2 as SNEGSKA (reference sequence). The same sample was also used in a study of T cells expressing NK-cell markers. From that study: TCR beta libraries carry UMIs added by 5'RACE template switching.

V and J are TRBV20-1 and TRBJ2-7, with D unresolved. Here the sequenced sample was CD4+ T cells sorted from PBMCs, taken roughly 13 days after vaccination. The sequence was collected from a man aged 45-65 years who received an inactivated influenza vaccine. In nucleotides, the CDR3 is TGCAGTGCTAGCGACTTCCAGTCCTACGAGCAGTACTTC. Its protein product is CSASDFQSYEQYF.